This TCR beta chain was retrieved from a study of T cells in Graves' hyperthyroidism and ophthalmopathy. Study-level points and caveats: Most thyroid clonotypes expanded above 0.001 appeared in blood too. Ophthalmopathy was identified by the model a median about seven months ahead of onset.

Patients aged 18 to 65 had newly diagnosed hyperthyroidism that had lasted under 2 months. Amplified TCR beta CDR3 regions derived from RNA transcripts. First-round RT-PCR with HTBI primers amplified the TCR CDR3 region. One entry per CDR3 protein, called by TCRdb with MiXCR from the multiplex PCR reads. The data contain 370,000 or so distinct CDR3 sequences, approximately 15% of them singletons. The CDR3 contains 15 residues. Looked up from germline, CDR1 is SGDLS and CDR2 is YYNGEE. J was trimmed by 11 bases and V by 0 bases; bases with no gene match: 11. This clonotype was picked up a small number of times. Antigen specificity is unknown.

The material sequenced was blood. This TCR derives from a man aged 25 to 45 with Graves' hyperthyroidism that later progressed to Graves' ophthalmopathy. The chain carries TRBV9 and TRBJ1-1; 9 bases line up with TRBD1. This chain's CDR3 is CASSVVEERTGDAFF. As DNA, the CDR3 is TGTGCCAGCAGCGTAGTAGAGGAGAGGACAGGGGATGCTTTCTTT.